This TCR beta chain was sequenced during a study of T-cell memory formation after mild COVID-19. Turning to this clonotype: Its antigen is undetermined.

The study, taken as a whole, reports: Day 15 to 85 contractors were CD4/CD8 balanced; later expanders leaned CD4+.

TCRdb passed the 5' RACE reads through MiXCR, listing each CDR3 protein once. Among roughly 620,000 distinct CDR3 sequences listed, roughly 18% were seen once. The length of the CDR3 is 15 residues. Per the germline V gene, CDR1 is MNHEY and CDR2 is SMNVEV (reference sequence). Trimming cost V 3 bases and J 4 bases; bases outside gene matches: 2. Sequencing was carried out using PBMCs or a T cell subset sorted from them (not recorded which). The source of this sequence is an adult woman who had mild COVID-19 (a few samples of this study predate the infection). Cell type and time point are not known. The gene calls are TRBV27 and TRBJ2-5; TRBD2 matches 13 bases. CDR3 sequence reads: CASSLTSGGSETQYF. For the CDR3, the DNA is TGTGCCAGCAGTTTGACTAGCGGGGGGTCAGAGACCCAGTACTTC.